The 8 T cell receptor beta chains given below trace back to one sample, sequenced in a study of cytomegalovirus exposure and HLA in healthy donors. PCR was performed using 60 Vbeta and 13 Jbeta primers. Sequencing was performed with immunoSEQ multiplex PCR; in TCRdb, only in-frame clones are kept and a portion is missing. The table has 150,000 or so clones, 65% to 70% seen once. The sequenced sample consisted of PBMCs. The receptors come from a man aged 25-45 years in good health and CMV-seropositive.

J is TRBJ1-1 and V is TRBV5-4; D is ambiguous. Trimming took 5 bases from V and 4 from J, leaving 15 bases between them. Germline V gene lookup returns CDR1 SGHNT and CDR2 YYREEE (reference sequence). The CDR3 consists of 14 residues. The CDR3: CASSSPRGPTEAFF. CDR3 coding DNA: TGTGCCAGCAGTTCGCCGCGTGGGCCCACTGAAGCTTTCTTT.

This clone has just a few counts. The V call is TRBV28, the J call TRBJ1-4, with D possibly TRBD1 on 6 matching bases. Germline V gene sequence: CDR1 MDHEN, CDR2 SYDVKM. Trimming left V 6 bases short and J 8 bases short, with 13 bases between. CDR3 length: 13 amino acids. CDR3 amino acids: CASSQYDREKLFF. The CDR3 nucleotides read TGTGCCAGCAGCCAATACGACAGGGAAAAACTGTTTTTT.

The rearrangement joins TRBV18 to TRBJ2-1; D might be TRBD2 (7 bases). The germline V gene encodes CDR1 KGHSH and CDR2 LQKENI. The CDR3 is 16 amino acids. The V end lost 6 bases, the J end lost 0 bases, and 15 bases lay between the germline ends. The CDR3 spells CASSRQAGDSYNEQFF. Written as DNA, the CDR3 is TGTGCCAGCTCTAGACAGGCGGGAGACTCCTACAATGAGCAGTTCTTC. The variable domain in full, completed from reference TRBV18 and TRBJ2-1, reads NAGVMQNPRHLVRRRGQEARLRCSPMKGHSHVYWYRQLPEEGLKFMVYLQKENIIDESGMPKERFSAEFPKEGPSILRIQQVVRGDSAAYFCASSRQAGDSYNEQFFGPGTRLTVL.

V and J are TRBV30 and TRBJ1-3; D call uncertain. Germline V CDR1 and CDR2: GTSNPN, SVGIG (reference sequence). V lost 2 bases and J lost 2, with 7 bases in between. The CDR3 is made up of 13 amino acids. CDR3 sequence reads: CAWSSEAGNTIYF. The CDR3 DNA sequence: TGTGCCTGGAGTTCTGAGGCTGGAAACACCATATATTTT.

This chain joins TRBV30 and TRBJ1-5; D remains ambiguous. The germline gives CDR1 GTSNPN, CDR2 SVGIG (reference sequence). V lost 1 base and J 0 bases, leaving 10 bases between the germline ends. This CDR3 region has 15 residues. For the CDR3, the DNA is TGTGCCTGGAGTGGAGGGCGCAATAGCAATCAGCCCCAGCATTTT. Its protein is CAWSGGRNSNQPQHF.

The genes are TRBV6-1 and TRBJ1-1; 8 positions match TRBD1. CDR3 length: 15 residues. Losses at the gene ends were 7 bases for V and 4 bases for J; bases not matched to a gene: 11. CDR1 is MNHNS and CDR2 is SASEGT in the germline V gene. The CDR3 region has the DNA TGTGCCAGCAATTCAGTGACAGGGGTCAGCACTGAAGCTTTCTTT. Residues: CASNSVTGVSTEAFF.

In this sample, this clone turned up a few times. The chain employs TRBV5-5 and TRBJ2-7; 9 bases are shared with TRBD2. Trimming removed 4 bases from V and 1 base from J; junction bases left unmatched: 6. The germline CDR1 and CDR2 sequences are SGHKS and YYEKEE (reference sequence). The CDR3 has 15 amino acids. The CDR3 loop reads CASSQGTSRSYEQYF. In nucleotides, the CDR3 is TGTGCCAGCAGCCAAGGGACTAGCAGGTCCTACGAGCAGTACTTC.

This clone showed up just once. The chain links TRBV6-5 to TRBJ2-1; no clear D. The V and J ends lost 4 bases and 0 bases respectively, with 10 bases between them. The CDR3 contains 15 residues. Germline CDR1 is MNHEY and CDR2 is SVGAGI. The CDR3 DNA is TGTGCCAGCAGTTTATACTCCCCCTCCTACAATGAGCAGTTCTTC. Translating gives CASSLYSPSYNEQFF.